A selection of T cell receptor beta chains follows, all from one sample in a study of CD8 T cells in Susac syndrome. MiXCR, run by TCRdb on the immunoSEQ multiplex PCR reads, gives a single entry per CDR3 protein. The sample has roughly 200,000 distinct CDR3 sequences, about 91% seen once. The sequenced sample consisted of CD4+ T cells from PBMCs. These receptors were taken from a human donor with Susac syndrome. CDR3s include the opening cysteine and the closing phenylalanine or tryptophan. A D gene is named only where the DNA matches it firmly. The size field is filled for only some rows; it gives once, few, many or a size class.

>TRBV18|TRBJ1-5|NA|NA
CASSPGGGGGDQPQHF
TGTGCCAGCTCACCAGGCGGCGGAGGGGGGGATCAGCCCCAGCATTTT
>TRBV28|TRBJ2-7|NA|NA
CASRRGLYEQYF
TGTGCCTCACGCCGGGGTCTCTACGAGCAGTACTTC
>TRBV12-3/TRBV12-4|TRBJ1-2|NA|NA
CASSSSGYGYTF
NA
>TRBV18|TRBJ2-5|NA|NA
CASSPRRGKGWEETQYF
TGTGCCAGCTCACCCCGCCGGGGGAAAGGTTGGGAAGAGACCCAGTACTTC
>TRBV28|TRBJ1-2|TRBD1|NA
CASSSPTGVVGYTF
TGTGCCAGCAGTTCCCCGACAGGGGTGGTTGGCTACACCTTC
>TRBV28|TRBJ1-5|NA|NA
CASTNLVQPQHF
TGTGCCAGCACGAACCTAGTTCAGCCCCAGCATTTT
>TRBV20-1|TRBJ2-5|NA|NA
CSATSRETQYF
TGCAGTGCTACCTCAAGAGAGACCCAGTACTTC
>TRBV24-1|TRBJ2-3|TRBD1|NA
CATRDRGTDTQYF
TGTGCCACCCGAGACAGGGGCACAGATACGCAGTATTTT
>TRBV14|TRBJ1-1|NA|once
CASSQGPGLGAFF
TGTGCCAGCAGCCAAGGGCCGGGGCTGGGGGCTTTCTTT
>TRBV7-2|TRBJ2-1|TRBD2|NA
CASRATSGSGNEQFF
TGTGCCAGCAGGGCGACTAGCGGGAGTGGGAATGAGCAGTTCTTC
>TRBV9|TRBJ2-7|NA|NA
CASSVGGSVEQYF
TGTGCCAGCAGCGTAGGGGGCTCTGTCGAGCAGTACTTC
>TRBV29-1|TRBJ2-1|TRBD2|once
CSASSGSSYNEQFF
TGCAGCGCCTCAAGCGGGAGCTCCTACAATGAGCAGTTCTTC
>TRBV10-2|TRBJ2-7|TRBD1|NA
CASTDRVYEQYF
TGCGCCAGCACCGACAGGGTCTACGAGCAGTACTTC
>TRBV18|TRBJ2-7|TRBD1|NA
CASSHGTGKDYEQYF
TGTGCCAGCTCACACGGGACAGGGAAGGATTACGAGCAGTACTTC
>TRBV11-2|TRBJ2-3|TRBD1|few
CASSLGQGDTQYF
TGTGCCAGCAGCTTAGGACAGGGAGATACGCAGTATTTT